The clone carrying this T cell receptor beta chain was recorded a few times. This entry is derived from a study of T cells in Graves' hyperthyroidism and ophthalmopathy. About the study: Prior to any treatment, at the point of initial diagnosis, peripheral blood was collected.

There were TCR beta CDR3 regions amplified from RNA transcripts. A set of HTBI primers served as the primers for a first-round RT-PCR of the TCR CDR3. TCRdb independently ran MiXCR on the multiplex PCR reads; one entry per CDR3 protein. Counted here are about 210,000 distinct CDR3 sequences, 17% occurring once; the ten biggest clones make up approximately 50%. PBMCs were derived from under 13 ml fresh peripheral blood. Germline V CDR1 and CDR2: SNHLY, FYNNEI. V lost 8 bases to trimming and J lost 7 bases, with 20 bases between them. The CDR3 covers 14 residues. Sequenced sample: blood. The chain couples TRBV2 to TRBJ1-2, with D possibly matching TRBD1 (5 bases). The receptor was isolated from a man aged 45-65 years with Graves' hyperthyroidism. The DNA for the CDR3 is TGTGCCAGCCCGCAGGGAAAAAACTCCTGTGGCTACACCTTC. Residues: CASPQGKNSCGYTF. Full variable domain (outside the CDR3, taken from reference TRBV2 and TRBJ1-2): EPEVTQTPSHQVTQMGQEVILRCVPISNHLYFYWYRQILGQKVEFLVSFYNNEISEKSEIFDDQFSVERPDGSNFTLKIRSTKLEDSAMYFCASPQGKNSCGYTFGSGTRLTVV.